These 12 T cell receptor beta chains share one sample of origin, sequenced in a study of neurological immune-mediated disorders. TCRdb passed the 5' RACE reads through MiXCR, listing each CDR3 protein once. The sample lists fewer than 50,000 distinct CDR3 sequences; 2% to 3% were seen once. The specimen was PBMCs. These receptors were obtained from a man aged 30 to 39 with multiple sclerosis.

In its sample, this clonotype was seen many times. The V and J genes are TRBV7-2 and TRBJ2-1; D might be TRBD2 (5 bases). The CDR3 is made up of 14 amino acids. Germline V lookup: CDR1 SGHTA, CDR2 FQGNSA. V was pared by 5 bases and J by 6 bases, with 14 bases between. The CDR3 sequence is CASSQKAGLNEQFF. The CDR3 DNA is TGTGCCAGCAGCCAAAAGGCGGGTCTCAATGAGCAGTTCTTC.

The sample holds many counts of this clonotype. The chain uses TRBV6-5 and TRBJ1-5; D unclear. V was cut by 5 bases and J by 3 bases, with 11 bases left in between. This CDR3 is built from 14 residues. The germline gives CDR1 MNHEY, CDR2 SVGAGI. CDR3 in DNA: TGTGCCAGCAGTCGACCTGGGAACAATCAGCCCCAGCATTTT. Amino acids: CASSRPGNNQPQHF.

About this clonotype: A much larger clonotype is one base distant, so this may be a read error. As the CDR3 is not closed by the conserved phenylalanine or tryptophan, this likely results from a read error. The chain carries TRBV5-1 and TRBJ2-7, with D uncertain. The length of the CDR3 is 11 residues. The germline V gene encodes CDR1 SGHRS and CDR2 YFSETQ. V lost 2 bases and J lost 5, with 5 bases in between. In DNA, the CDR3 is TGCGCCAGCAGCTTAGCTAACGAGCAGTACTGC. Residues: CASSLANEQYC.

This clonotype was detected many times. CDR3 nucleotide sequence: TGCGCCAGCAGCTTGGGATCCGGGCTCAACGAGCAGTACTTC. Translating gives CASSLGSGLNEQYF. The chain carries TRBV5-1 and TRBJ2-7; D is uncertain. There are 14 residues in the CDR3. Germline loops: CDR1 SGHRS, CDR2 YFSETQ. Trimming shortened V by 0 bases and J by 5 bases, and 12 bases separated the two germline ends.

The chain couples TRBV5-1 to TRBJ2-1; TRBD1 is a possible D gene (6 bases). Trimming removed 0 bases at V and 4 bases at J, with 11 bases between. Per the germline V gene, CDR1 is SGHRS and CDR2 is YFSETQ. The CDR3 contains 15 residues. CDR3 loop: CASSLETGKYNEQFF. CDR3 nucleotides: TGCGCCAGCAGCTTGGAAACAGGGAAATACAATGAGCAGTTCTTC.

This clonotype was recorded many times. The V call is TRBV6-2 or TRBV6-3, the J call TRBJ1-1; 9 bases align to TRBD1. Germline V CDR1 and CDR2: MNHEY, SVGEGT. V lost 1 base and J lost 4; bases outside the gene matches: 10. The CDR3 contains 17 residues. CDR3 sequence reads: CASSYLPGQGITTEAFF. CDR3 sequence (DNA): TGTGCCAGCAGTTACTTACCGGGACAGGGAATCACCACTGAAGCTTTCTTT.

This clonotype was seen at least ten times. The chain has TRBV3-1 and TRBJ2-2; no definite D call. V dropped 0 bases and J dropped 7 bases, with 6 bases sitting between them. CDR3 size: 13 residues. Germline CDR1 is LGHDT and CDR2 is YNNKEL (reference sequence). The CDR3 is CASSQEGGGELFF. As DNA, the CDR3 is TGTGCCAGCAGCCAAGAGGGCGGCGGGGAGCTGTTTTTT.

This clonotype was detected ten times or more. The chain has TRBV29-1 and TRBJ1-2; D gene ambiguous. CDR3 length equals 12 residues. V was cut by 0 bases and J by 8 bases, with 10 bases left in between. The germline gives CDR1 SQVTM, CDR2 ANQGSEA. CDR3 protein: CSVEEPIEGYTF. As DNA, the CDR3 is TGCAGCGTTGAAGAACCCATTGAGGGCTACACCTTC. The variable domain in full, completed from reference TRBV29-1 and TRBJ1-2, reads SAVISQKPSRDICQRGTSLTIQCQVDSQVTMMFWYRQQPGQSLTLIATANQGSEATYESGFVIDKFPISRPNLTFSTLTVSNMSPEDSSIYLCSVEEPIEGYTFGSGTRLTVV.

The chain employs TRBV6-5 and TRBJ1-2; TRBD1 matches 7 bases. V dropped 8 bases and J dropped 1; count of bases not matched to a gene: 4. The CDR3 consists of 13 residues. Germline-derived CDR1 and CDR2 are MNHEY and SVGAGI. The CDR3 spells CASFDRDNYGYTF. CDR3 nucleotides: TGTGCCAGCTTCGACAGGGATAACTATGGCTACACCTTC.

This clonotype was recorded many times. This sequence joins TRBV6-5 and TRBJ2-3, with TRBD2 matching 7 bases. There are 13 residues in the CDR3. Germline loops: CDR1 MNHEY, CDR2 SVGAGI. V trimming: 1 base; J trimming: 5 bases; junction bases outside the gene matches: 0. CDR3: CASSYWEGDTQYF. The DNA of the CDR3 is TGTGCCAGCAGTTACTGGGAGGGAGATACGCAGTATTTT.

The sample holds many counts of this clonotype. V and J are TRBV20-1 and TRBJ2-1, with D possibly TRBD2 on 5 matching bases. This CDR3 contains 15 residues. Looked up from germline, CDR1 is DFQATT and CDR2 is SNEGSKA (reference sequence). V was pared by 4 bases and J by 3 bases, with 16 bases between. The CDR3: CSATSPLLVYNEQFF. DNA of the CDR3: TGCAGTGCTACCTCACCATTACTAGTCTACAATGAGCAGTTCTTC.

The chain is built from TRBV7-9 and TRBJ1-1; weak D call: TRBD1 (6 bases). The CDR3 is 13 residues long. Germline-derived CDR1 and CDR2 are SEHNR and FQNEAQ (reference sequence). V dropped 5 bases and J dropped 5 bases, with 12 bases sitting between them. CDR3 residues: CASSQGGLTEAFF. The CDR3 DNA sequence: TGTGCCAGCAGCCAAGGGGGATTAACTGAAGCTTTCTTT.